The 21 T cell receptor beta chains below come from one sample, sequenced in a study of cytomegalovirus exposure and HLA in healthy donors. The primer mix had 60 Vbeta and 13 Jbeta primers. Profiled with immunoSEQ multiplex PCR; TCRdb holds only in-frame clones, not every one. The sample yields some 160,000 clones, of which the top ten take up approximately 2%. Sequenced material: PBMCs. All receptors derive from a man younger than 40 in good health and CMV-seronegative.

This chain uses TRBV7-2 with TRBJ2-7, with 8 bases lining up with TRBD1. The germline V gene encodes CDR1 SGHTA and CDR2 FQGNSA. J gave up 3 bases and V 5 bases, and 12 bases lay outside the gene matches. The CDR3 is 16 residues long. CDR3 loop: CASSTRVTGANYEQYF. In nucleotides, the CDR3 is TGTGCCAGCAGCACCCGAGTGACAGGGGCCAACTACGAGCAGTACTTC.

The chain carries TRBV27 and TRBJ2-1; 8 bases align to TRBD1. The CDR3 is 15 residues long. The germline gives CDR1 MNHEY, CDR2 SMNVEV (reference sequence). With V trimmed by 5 bases and J by 2 bases, 5 bases remained unmatched. The CDR3 sequence is CASSPRQGTYNEQFF. In DNA, the CDR3 is TGTGCCAGCAGTCCAAGACAGGGGACCTACAATGAGCAGTTCTTC.

The chain combines TRBV27 with TRBJ1-1; 11 positions match TRBD1. Germline loops: CDR1 MNHEY, CDR2 SMNVEV (reference sequence). With V trimmed by 4 bases and J by 1 base, 2 bases remained unmatched. CDR3 length equals 15 residues. CDR3 in amino acids: CASSSGQGANTEAFF. As DNA, the CDR3 is TGTGCCAGCAGTTCAGGACAGGGGGCGAACACTGAAGCTTTCTTT.

The chain recombines TRBV4-2 with TRBJ2-5; 9 nucleotides line up with TRBD2. CDR3 length: 15 amino acids. The ends lost 7 bases at V and 7 bases at J; junction bases unmatched: 13. CDR1 and CDR2 (germline): LGHNA, YNFKEQ. The CDR3 coding sequence is TGTGCCAGCACCGAAAGGGCGGGAGGGCTGGGGACCCAGTACTTC. As protein: CASTERAGGLGTQYF.

The chain joins TRBV14 to TRBJ1-4; no clear D gene. The CDR3 has 17 amino acids. With 1 base removed from V and 0 bases from J, the gap between germline ends came to 12 bases. Germline CDR1 and CDR2: SGHDN and FVKESK. The CDR3 region has the DNA TGTGCCAGCAGCCAAGCTCGGGGATCGACAACTAATGAAAAACTGTTTTTT. It is translated as CASSQARGSTTNEKLFF. The entire variable domain, with the rest obtained from reference TRBV14 and TRBJ1-4, is as follows: EAGVTQFPSHSVIEKGQTVTLRCDPISGHDNLYWYRRVMGKEIKFLLHFVKESKQDESGMPNNRFLAERTGGTYSTLKVQPAELEDSGVYFCASSQARGSTTNEKLFFGSGTQLSVL.

V is TRBV7-9 and J is TRBJ2-3; 7 bases match TRBD2. Germline loops: CDR1 SEHNR, CDR2 FQNEAQ (reference sequence). Germline trimming cut 5 bases from V and 0 bases from J; bases unmatched to any gene: 2. This CDR3 is built from 14 residues. CDR3 amino acids: CASSGGGSTDTQYF. In DNA, the CDR3 is TGTGCCAGCAGCGGGGGGGGGAGCACAGATACGCAGTATTTT. Full variable domain (rest looked up from reference TRBV7-9 and TRBJ2-3): DTGVSQNPRHKITKRGQNVTFRCDPISEHNRLYWYRQTLGQGPEFLTYFQNEAQLEKSRLLSDRFSAERPKGSFSTLEIQRTEQGDSAMYLCASSGGGSTDTQYFGPGTRLTVL.

The chain is built from TRBV7-6 and TRBJ2-3; TRBD2 aligns across 10 bases. J was trimmed by 5 bases and V by 5 bases; bases with no gene match: 10. The CDR3 contains 16 residues. Germline V gene sequence: CDR1 SGHVS, CDR2 FNYEAQ. The chain's CDR3 is CASSPQAGGPLDTQYF. DNA for the CDR3: TGTGCCAGCAGCCCACAAGCGGGAGGGCCTTTAGATACGCAGTATTTT.

The gene calls are TRBV18 and TRBJ2-1; 9 bases fit TRBD2. Germline V gives CDR1 KGHSH, CDR2 LQKENI. Trimming took 0 bases from V and 7 from J; bases not matched to a gene: 7. The CDR3 runs 16 residues. The CDR3, as DNA: TGTGCCAGCTCACCACCGAGAGGTAGCGGGGGAAATGAGCAGTTCTTC. It codes for CASSPPRGSGGNEQFF.

The genes are TRBV5-4 and TRBJ1-4; tentatively, D is TRBD1 (5 bases). Trimming shortened V by 0 bases and J by 4 bases, and 19 bases separated the two germline ends. This CDR3 contains 18 residues. Germline assignment: CDR1 SGHNT and CDR2 YYREEE (reference sequence). The CDR3 protein is CASSLGGDVGLHNEKLFF. CDR3 nucleotide sequence: TGTGCCAGCAGCTTGGGGGGCGATGTGGGCCTCCATAATGAAAAACTGTTTTTT.

CDR3 sequence (DNA): TGTGCCAGCAGCTGGGGACAGAAAGAGACCCAGTACTTC. Amino acid sequence: CASSWGQKETQYF. The chain carries TRBV5-6 and TRBJ2-5, with 7 nucleotides matching TRBD1. The CDR3 consists of 13 residues. Germline CDR1 SGHDT, CDR2 YYEEEE. J gave up 3 bases and V 3 bases, and 2 bases lay outside the gene matches.

V gene TRBV6-1 combines with J gene TRBJ2-7; D gene ambiguous. The germline V gene has CDR1 MNHNS and CDR2 SASEGT. The CDR3 contains 14 residues. Deletions cut 3 bases from V and 6 bases from J, with 15 bases between. The CDR3 nucleotides read TGTGCCAGCAGTGATTTGGCTAGTAGAGTCGAGCAGTACTTC. This encodes CASSDLASRVEQYF.

The DNA for the CDR3 is TGTGCCAGCAGCCCCGGGACAGGCAATGAAAAACTGTTTTTT. Its protein is CASSPGTGNEKLFF. The chain recombines TRBV5-6 with TRBJ1-4; 8 nucleotides align to TRBD1. Germline V CDR1 and CDR2: SGHDT, YYEEEE. The CDR3 sequence is 14 residues long. After removal of 4 bases from V and 5 bases from J, the junction contained 4 bases not matched to a gene.

The chain uses TRBV28 and TRBJ1-2; 7 bases are a match to TRBD1. J gave up 5 bases and V 7 bases, and 4 bases lay outside the gene matches. Germline V gives CDR1 MDHEN, CDR2 SYDVKM. This CDR3 has 12 residues. In DNA, the CDR3 is TGTGCCAGCAAACAGGGGACTTATGGCTACACCTTC. This translates into CASKQGTYGYTF.

J is TRBJ1-1 and V is TRBV19; 8 nucleotides line up with TRBD1. Germline V gives CDR1 LNHDA, CDR2 SQIVND (reference sequence). Trimming took 8 bases from V and 4 from J; bases not matched to a gene: 9. The CDR3 is made up of 14 amino acids. Written as DNA, the CDR3 is TGTGCCAGTTCCTGGACAGGGTCGATCACTGAAGCTTTCTTT. Translated, it gives CASSWTGSITEAFF. The full variable domain, completed using reference TRBV19 and TRBJ1-1, is DGGITQSPKYLFRKEGQNVTLSCEQNLNHDAMYWYRQDPGQGLRLIYYSQIVNDFQKGDIAEGYSVSREKKESFPLTVTSAQKNPTAFYLCASSWTGSITEAFFGQGTRLTVV.

This chain connects TRBV5-1 to TRBJ1-4; perhaps TRBD1 as D (5 bases). The CDR3 length is 16 residues. Germline V gene lookup returns CDR1 SGHRS and CDR2 YFSETQ. The V and J ends lost 7 bases and 3 bases respectively, with 19 bases between them. The CDR3 DNA sequence: TGCGCCAGCTGCAGGACACCAGGGCAACCTAATGAAAAACTGTTTTTT. This sequence encodes CASCRTPGQPNEKLFF.

The chain combines TRBV6-5 with TRBJ2-5; D might be TRBD2 (6 bases). Germline CDR1 is MNHEY and CDR2 is SVGAGI. This CDR3 has 14 amino acids. Trimming left V 6 bases short and J 5 bases short, with 16 bases between. The CDR3 spells CASRTHGGLETQYF. The DNA for the CDR3 is TGTGCCAGCAGGACCCATGGAGGGTTGGAGACCCAGTACTTC.

The chain recombines TRBV7-2 with TRBJ2-5, with TRBD2 matching over 10 bases. Gene TRBJ2-7 matches the end of the DNA better, so the J call may be wrong. The CDR3 has 16 amino acids. Germline values: CDR1 SGHTA, CDR2 FQGNSA. The CDR3 is CASSTAGGRFGYEQYF. The CDR3 DNA reads as TGTGCCAGCAGCACAGCGGGGGGGAGGTTTGGCTACGAGCAGTACTTC.

The CDR3 spells CASSLDPSGKGNEQFF. The CDR3 nucleotides are TGTGCCAGCAGCTTAGACCCTAGCGGGAAGGGCAATGAGCAGTTCTTC. The chain links TRBV11-2 to TRBJ2-1; 9 nucleotides match TRBD2. Germline-derived CDR1 and CDR2 are SGHAT and FQNNGV. The length of the CDR3 is 16 residues. The V segment lost 0 bases and the J segment 6 bases; nucleotides outside the gene matches: 6.

The genes are TRBV5-4 and TRBJ2-1; 9 positions match TRBD1. The CDR3 spans 13 residues. V was clipped by 3 bases and J by 6 bases; unmatched bases: 1. Germline V lookup: CDR1 SGHNT, CDR2 YYREEE (reference sequence). CDR3 in amino acids: CASSSGQGNEQFF. CDR3 DNA sequence: TGTGCCAGCAGCTCGGGACAGGGCAATGAGCAGTTCTTC.

The chain joins TRBV7-9 to TRBJ2-7; the match to TRBD2 covers 7 bases. V shed 5 bases, J shed 2 bases, and the junction held 6 bases outside the gene matches. Per the germline V gene, CDR1 is SEHNR and CDR2 is FQNEAQ (reference sequence). This CDR3 has 14 amino acids. Written as DNA, the CDR3 is TGTGCCAGCAGCGGGTCTAGCGGACCCTACGAGCAGTACTTC. Protein: CASSGSSGPYEQYF.

The V gene is TRBV29-1, the J gene TRBJ2-7; 14 nucleotides match TRBD2. The ends lost 6 bases at V and 3 bases at J; junction bases unmatched: 7. CDR1 and CDR2 (germline): SQVTM, ANQGSEA. This CDR3 spans 15 amino acids. This CDR3 is CSVGGTSGRVYEQYF. The DNA for the CDR3 is TGCAGCGTAGGAGGGACTAGCGGGAGAGTCTACGAGCAGTACTTC.